This paragraph reports one T cell receptor beta chain. What this receptor recognizes is not known. No base quality values were provided; no much bigger clone lies one nucleotide off. TCRbeta CDR3 regions were profiled by bias-controlled multiplex PCR amplification of genomic DNA with the immunoSEQ Assay. Per the authors' processing: To quantify the absolute abundance of each unique TCRbeta CDR3 region, the sequences were collapsed and filtered. Differential abundance was tested with two models: a binomial (Fisher-equivalent) model and a beta-binomial model that adds time-dependent variance fitted from healthy donors. Clones with fewer than 5 combined templates were excluded, and clones with Benjamini-Hochberg FDR below 0.01 were called differentially abundant. In the beta-binomial model, variance was expressed as a function of the total template count across the two samples, in the form v = (b*log(k)+a)^2. Drawn from immuneACCESS, this table holds only the in-frame rearrangements with V and J called that TCRdb kept. Clones are partly lost; checked studies trace under half to an unresolved V gene and leave the rest unexplained. Clone size and V and J calls were adopted from that table, with D and trimming inferred from the DNA. The sample includes roughly 82,000 clones, with 80% to 90% observed a single time. The top ten constitute about 18% of the sample.

This specimen belongs to a study of identifying expanded T cells in peripheral blood (dated by TCRdb to between 2018 and 2020). For the study in its entirety: Four technical replicates, made by sequencing separate aliquots from the same pool of genomic DNA, were compared pairwise.

The full study reports these points: In all healthy donors, the variance in clone template counts between samples taken approximately 15 days apart rose significantly as total template count increased. Between technical replicates the binomial model flagged approximately 1.2 differentially abundant clones, whereas over roughly two weeks the binomial model flagged about 15 and over approximately four weeks 19 to 20. It was expected by the authors that biological variance in healthy repertoires might increase further over much longer intervals, such as months to years. The beta-binomial model significantly reduced the number of clones called differentially abundant and the false-positive rate across all healthy-donor time intervals.

V is trimmed back by 1 base and J by 5 bases, and the junction contains 4 bases that no gene match accounts for. The germline V gene gives CDR1 as SGHTA and CDR2 as FQGNSA. The CDR3 holds 15 amino acids from the cysteine to the phenylalanine. Of the read, only the CDR3 DNA is kept; its 45 bases are in frame from base 1. No immune events such as infections were documented for the healthy donors during the collection period. Blood repertoires from healthy donors were used as a training cohort for calibrating time-dependent variance in a beta-binomial model of differential abundance of T-cell clones. The training cohort included 10 or so healthy donors, of whom 3 were female and 7 were male. Donor ages ranged from about 25 to 70 years, with an average of around 45 years. Whole blood from each healthy donor was obtained from a commercial supplier and was collected at three time points approximately 15 days apart. For immunosequencing, genomic DNA was extracted from whole blood that had not been sorted.

Source material: blood. This receptor chain uses TRBV7-2 and TRBJ1-4; 7 bases in the junction line up with TRBD1. This receptor was obtained from a person aged 18 to 75 in good health. At the DNA level, the sequence is TGTGCCAGCAGCTTAGGGGACAGAAGAAATGAAAAACTGTTTTTT. It codes for CASSLGDRRNEKLFF.